The rows below give T cell receptor beta chains drawn from one sample of a study of shared clonotypes between healthy human individuals. Profiled with immunoSEQ multiplex PCR; TCRdb holds only in-frame clones, not every one. The sample has millions of clones; around 96% are singletons. The sequencing input was naive CD8+ T cells sorted from blood. The receptors were gathered from a young man in good health. Each CDR3 is given with its conserved first and last residue. D genes are given only for firm matches. Only some rows state a clone size, as once, few, many or a class for expanded clones.

>NA|NA|TRBV5-1|TRBJ2-3|16
CASSFAGVDPTDTQYF
TGCGCCAGCAGCTTCGCAGGGGTTGATCCCACAGATACGCAGTATTTT
>NA|NA|TRBV27|TRBJ1-5|15
CASSHGRGVSQPQHF
TGTGCCAGCAGCCACGGGAGGGGGGTAAGTCAGCCCCAGCATTTT
>NA|NA|TRBV5-5|TRBJ1-1|15
CASSLSAGRNTEAFF
TGTGCCAGCAGCTTGTCAGCTGGGCGAAACACTGAAGCTTTCTTT
>once|NA|TRBV27|TRBJ1-2|13
CASSLSKASGYTF
TGTGCCAGCAGTTTATCGAAGGCGAGTGGCTACACCTTC
>NA|NA|TRBV11-3|TRBJ2-7|14
CASSLGGDLGEQYF
TGTGCCAGCAGCTTAGGCGGGGACCTCGGCGAGCAGTACTTC
>NA|TRBD1|TRBV18|TRBJ1-6|15
CASSPGQGHNSPLHF
TGTGCCAGCTCACCCGGACAGGGCCATAATTCACCCCTCCACTTT
>NA|TRBD1|TRBV29-1|TRBJ2-2|16
CSVVQPRTGGIGELFF
TGCAGCGTTGTCCAACCACGGACAGGGGGAATCGGGGAGCTGTTTTTT
>NA|TRBD2|TRBV10-3|TRBJ2-5|16
CAISRTLAGEEETQYF
TGTGCCATCAGCCGAACACTAGCGGGAGAGGAAGAGACCCAGTACTTC
>NA|TRBD1|TRBV6-4|TRBJ2-2|15
CASSPLGQNTGELFF
TGTGCCAGCAGCCCGTTGGGACAGAATACCGGGGAGCTGTTTTTT
>NA|NA|TRBV2|TRBJ2-1|12
CASREHDNEQFF
TGTGCCAGCAGGGAACATGACAATGAGCAGTTCTTC
>NA|TRBD1|TRBV28|TRBJ1-2|14
CASTRDRVRYGYTF
TGTGCCAGCACCCGGGACAGGGTTCGATATGGCTACACCTTC
>few|NA|TRBV28|TRBJ2-7|13
CASSFTRGYEQYF
TGTGCCAGCAGTTTTACGAGGGGCTACGAGCAGTACTTC
>NA|NA|TRBV6-6|TRBJ1-2|15
CASSKGETLPYGYTF
TGTGCCAGCAGTAAGGGGGAGACCCTCCCCTATGGCTACACCTTC
>NA|TRBD1|TRBV28|TRBJ1-1|15
CASSWGTGMNTEAFF
TGTGCCAGCAGTTGGGGGACAGGGATGAACACTGAAGCTTTCTTT
>NA|NA|TRBV10-2|TRBJ1-2|15
CASSAFQGWSYGYTF
TGCGCCAGCAGTGCGTTCCAGGGCTGGAGCTATGGCTACACCTTC
>NA|NA|TRBV6-5|TRBJ1-6|13
CASRNGQGSPLHF
TGTGCCAGCAGAAACGGGCAGGGTTCGCCCCTCCACTTT
>NA|NA|TRBV4-3|TRBJ2-2|14
CASSHLFNTGELFF
TGCGCCAGCAGCCACCTTTTCAACACCGGGGAGCTGTTTTTT
>once|TRBD2|TRBV7-3|TRBJ2-1|14
CASSLGLGANEQFF
TGTGCCAGCAGCTTGGGACTAGGGGCCAATGAGCAGTTCTTC
>NA|NA|TRBV4-1|TRBJ2-7|15
CASSQDSGGSYEQYF
TGCGCCAGCAGCCAAGATTCGGGCGGCTCCTACGAGCAGTACTTC
>NA|TRBD2|TRBV27|TRBJ2-1|17
CASSLSMGRGGNNEQFF
TGTGCCAGCAGTTTATCGATGGGGCGGGGGGGGAACAATGAGCAGTTCTTC
>NA|NA|TRBV7-6|TRBJ1-1|15
CASSLELTANTEAFF
TGTGCCAGCAGCTTAGAGCTGACGGCGAACACTGAAGCTTTCTTT
>NA|NA|TRBV29-1|TRBJ2-7|13
CSVESRSGYEQYF
TGCAGCGTTGAAAGTCGGTCAGGCTACGAGCAGTACTTC
>NA|NA|TRBV6-5|TRBJ2-7|14
CASAYSENPYEQYF
TGTGCCAGCGCCTATTCGGAGAATCCCTACGAGCAGTACTTC
>NA|NA|TRBV4-2|TRBJ2-7|13
CASSQFRGYEQYF
TGTGCCAGCAGCCAATTTAGGGGTTACGAGCAGTACTTC
>NA|NA|TRBV7-2|TRBJ2-1|13
CASSLGLYNEQFF
TGTGCCAGCAGCTTGGGACTCTACAATGAGCAGTTCTTC
>NA|TRBD1|TRBV5-1|TRBJ2-7|15
CASSLGDRGQDEQYF
TGCGCCAGCAGCTTGGGAGACAGGGGGCAAGACGAGCAGTACTTC
>NA|NA|TRBV5-6|TRBJ2-7|15
CASSWEAGMSYEQYF
TGTGCCAGCAGCTGGGAGGCAGGGATGTCCTACGAGCAGTACTTC
>once|TRBD1|TRBV6-5|TRBJ2-1|15
CASSYVDRDDNEQFF
TGTGCCAGCAGTTACGTCGACAGGGATGACAATGAGCAGTTCTTC
>once|NA|TRBV21-1|TRBJ1-2|13
CASNHLPGDGYTF
TGTGCCAGCAACCACCTCCCAGGGGATGGCTACACCTTC
>NA|NA|TRBV10-3|TRBJ2-2|19
CAISELWVQPGDGTGELFF
TGTGCCATCAGTGAGTTATGGGTCCAGCCTGGCGATGGGACCGGGGAGCTGTTTTTT
>NA|NA|TRBV21-1|TRBJ2-7|13
CASSHNITYEQYF
TGTGCCAGCAGCCATAATATCACCTACGAGCAGTACTTC
>NA|TRBD1|TRBV19|TRBJ1-6|16
CASTPDRIDYNSPLHF
TGTGCCAGTACTCCGGACAGGATCGACTATAATTCACCCCTCCACTTT
>NA|NA|TRBV6-1|TRBJ2-7|14
CASSEIGNSYEQYF
TGTGCCAGCAGTGAAATAGGAAACTCCTACGAGCAGTACTTC